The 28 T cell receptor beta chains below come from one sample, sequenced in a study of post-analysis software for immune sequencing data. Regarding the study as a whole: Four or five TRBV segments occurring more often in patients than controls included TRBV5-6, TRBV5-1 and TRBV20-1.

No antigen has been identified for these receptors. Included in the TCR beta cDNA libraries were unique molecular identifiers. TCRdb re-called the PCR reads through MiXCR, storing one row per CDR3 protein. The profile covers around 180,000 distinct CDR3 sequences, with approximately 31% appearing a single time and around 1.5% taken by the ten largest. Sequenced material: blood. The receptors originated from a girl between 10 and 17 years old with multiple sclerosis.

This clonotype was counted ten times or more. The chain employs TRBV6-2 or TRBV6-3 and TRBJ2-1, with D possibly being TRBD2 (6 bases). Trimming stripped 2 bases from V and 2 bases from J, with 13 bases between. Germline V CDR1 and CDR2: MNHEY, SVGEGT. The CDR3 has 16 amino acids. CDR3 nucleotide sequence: TGTGCCAGCAGTTACCTATCGGGAGTTACCTACAATGAGCAGTTCTTC. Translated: CASSYLSGVTYNEQFF.

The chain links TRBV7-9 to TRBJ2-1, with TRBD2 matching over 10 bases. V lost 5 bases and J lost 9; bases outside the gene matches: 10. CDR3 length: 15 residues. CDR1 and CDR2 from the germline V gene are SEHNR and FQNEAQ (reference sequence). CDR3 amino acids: CASSTPSGSRFEQFF. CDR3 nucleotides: TGTGCCAGCAGCACCCCTAGCGGGAGTAGGTTTGAGCAGTTCTTC.

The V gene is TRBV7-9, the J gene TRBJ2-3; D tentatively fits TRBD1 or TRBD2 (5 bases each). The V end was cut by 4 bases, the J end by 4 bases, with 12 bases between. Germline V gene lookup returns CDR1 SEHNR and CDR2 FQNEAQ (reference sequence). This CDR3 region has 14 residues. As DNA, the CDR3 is TGTGCCAGCAGCTGGGACCGGGCGGCAGATACGCAGTATTTT. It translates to CASSWDRAADTQYF.

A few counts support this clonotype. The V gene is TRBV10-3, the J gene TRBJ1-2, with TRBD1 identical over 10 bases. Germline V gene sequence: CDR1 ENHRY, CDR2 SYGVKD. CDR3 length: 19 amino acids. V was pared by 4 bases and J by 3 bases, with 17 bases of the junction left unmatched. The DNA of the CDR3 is TGTGCCATCAGTGGGAGAGGACAGGGGGGGGTTTATCTTGACTATGGCTACACCTTC. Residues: CAISGRGQGGVYLDYGYTF.

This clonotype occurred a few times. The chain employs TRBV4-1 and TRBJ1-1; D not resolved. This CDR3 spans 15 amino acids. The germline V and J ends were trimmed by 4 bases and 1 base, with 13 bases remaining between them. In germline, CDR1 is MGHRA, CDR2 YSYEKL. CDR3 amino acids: CASSPSFDGNTEAFF. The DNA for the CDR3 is TGCGCCAGCAGCCCTTCCTTCGATGGGAACACTGAAGCTTTCTTT.

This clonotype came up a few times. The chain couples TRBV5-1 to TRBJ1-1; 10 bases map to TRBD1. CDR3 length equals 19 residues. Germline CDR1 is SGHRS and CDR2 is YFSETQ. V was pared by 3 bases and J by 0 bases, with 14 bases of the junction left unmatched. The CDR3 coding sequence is TGCGCCAGCAGCTCTGGACAGGGGGGTATTGTCTTCATGAACACTGAAGCTTTCTTT. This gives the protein CASSSGQGGIVFMNTEAFF.

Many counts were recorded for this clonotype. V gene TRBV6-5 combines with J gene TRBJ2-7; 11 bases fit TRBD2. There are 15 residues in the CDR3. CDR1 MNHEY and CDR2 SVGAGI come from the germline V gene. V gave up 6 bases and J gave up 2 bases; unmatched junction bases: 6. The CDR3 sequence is CASSGTSGRPYEQYF. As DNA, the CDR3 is TGTGCCAGCAGCGGGACTAGCGGACGACCCTACGAGCAGTACTTC.

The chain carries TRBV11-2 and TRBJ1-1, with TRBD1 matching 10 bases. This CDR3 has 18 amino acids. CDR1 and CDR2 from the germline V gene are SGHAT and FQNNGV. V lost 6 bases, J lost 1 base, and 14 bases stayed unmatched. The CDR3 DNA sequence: TGTGCCAGCAGGTCAACCTGGGACAGGGGAGGCAAGAACACTGAAGCTTTCTTT. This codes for CASRSTWDRGGKNTEAFF.

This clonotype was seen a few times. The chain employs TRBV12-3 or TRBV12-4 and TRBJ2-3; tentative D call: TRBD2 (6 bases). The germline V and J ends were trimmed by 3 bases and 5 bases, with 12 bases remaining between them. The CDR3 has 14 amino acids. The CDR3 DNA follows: TGTGCCAGCAGTTTGGCGGGAAGGGGAGATACGCAGTATTTT. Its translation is CASSLAGRGDTQYF.

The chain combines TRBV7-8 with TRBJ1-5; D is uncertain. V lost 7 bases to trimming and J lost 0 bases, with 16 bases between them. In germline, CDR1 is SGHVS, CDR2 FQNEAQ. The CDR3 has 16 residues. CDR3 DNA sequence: TGTGCCAGCATTCGGGAGGGTCGTAATAGCAATCAGCCCCAGCATTTT. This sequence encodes CASIREGRNSNQPQHF.

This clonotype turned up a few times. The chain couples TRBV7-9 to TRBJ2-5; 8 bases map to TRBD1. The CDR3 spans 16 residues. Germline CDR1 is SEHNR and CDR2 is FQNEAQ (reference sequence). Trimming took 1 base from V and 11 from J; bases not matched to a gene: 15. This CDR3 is CASSLGTGFVSNEQYF. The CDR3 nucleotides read TGTGCCAGCAGCTTAGGGACAGGGTTTGTTTCCAATGAGCAGTACTTC. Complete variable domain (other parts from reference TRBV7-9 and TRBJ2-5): DTGVSQNPRHKITKRGQNVTFRCDPISEHNRLYWYRQTLGQGPEFLTYFQNEAQLEKSRLLSDRFSAERPKGSFSTLEIQRTEQGDSAMYLCASSLGTGFVSNEQYFGPGTRLLVL.

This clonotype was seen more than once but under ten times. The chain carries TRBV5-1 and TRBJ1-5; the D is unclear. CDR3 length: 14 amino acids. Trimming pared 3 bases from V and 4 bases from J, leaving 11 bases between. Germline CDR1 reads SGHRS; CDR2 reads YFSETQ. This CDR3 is CASSSSDTNQPQHF. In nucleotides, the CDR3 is TGCGCCAGCAGCTCCTCCGACACAAATCAGCCCCAGCATTTT. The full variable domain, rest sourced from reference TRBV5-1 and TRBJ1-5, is KAGVTQTPRYLIKTRGQQVTLSCSPISGHRSVSWYQQTPGQGLQFLFEYFSETQRNKGNFPGRFSGRQFSNSRSEMNVSTLELGDSALYLCASSSSDTNQPQHFGDGTRLSIL.

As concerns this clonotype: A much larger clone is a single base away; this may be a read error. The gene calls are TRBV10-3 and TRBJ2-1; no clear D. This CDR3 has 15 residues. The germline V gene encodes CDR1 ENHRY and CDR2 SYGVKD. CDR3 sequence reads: CAISDQVAIHNEHFF. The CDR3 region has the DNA TGTGCCATCAGTGATCAGGTCGCCATACACAATGAGCACTTCTTC.

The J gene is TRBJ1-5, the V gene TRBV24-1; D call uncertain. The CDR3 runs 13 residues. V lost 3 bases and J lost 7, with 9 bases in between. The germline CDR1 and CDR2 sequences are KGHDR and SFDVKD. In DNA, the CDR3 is TGTGCCACCAGTGATGTGGTTGGACAGCCCCAGCATTTT. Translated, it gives CATSDVVGQPQHF.

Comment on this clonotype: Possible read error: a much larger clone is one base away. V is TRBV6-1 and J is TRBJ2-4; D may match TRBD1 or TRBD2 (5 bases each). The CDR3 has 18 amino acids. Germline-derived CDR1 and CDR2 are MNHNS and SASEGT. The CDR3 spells CTSSEGAVGLIAKNIQYF. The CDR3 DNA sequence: TGTACCAGCAGTGAAGGGGCGGTTGGACTTATAGCCAAAAACATTCAGTACTTC.

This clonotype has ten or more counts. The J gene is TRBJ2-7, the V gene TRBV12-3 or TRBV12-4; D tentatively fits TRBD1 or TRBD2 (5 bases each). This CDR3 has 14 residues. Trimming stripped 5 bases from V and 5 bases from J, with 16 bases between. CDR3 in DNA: TGTGCCAGCAGTATGATTGGGGGATCCGACGAGCAGTACTTC. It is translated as CASSMIGGSDEQYF.

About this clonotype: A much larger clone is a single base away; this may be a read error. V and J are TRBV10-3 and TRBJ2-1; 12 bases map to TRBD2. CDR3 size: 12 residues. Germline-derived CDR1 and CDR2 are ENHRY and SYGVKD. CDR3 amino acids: CAVSGTSGEQFF. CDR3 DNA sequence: TGTGCCGTCAGTGGGACTAGCGGGGAGCAGTTCTTC.

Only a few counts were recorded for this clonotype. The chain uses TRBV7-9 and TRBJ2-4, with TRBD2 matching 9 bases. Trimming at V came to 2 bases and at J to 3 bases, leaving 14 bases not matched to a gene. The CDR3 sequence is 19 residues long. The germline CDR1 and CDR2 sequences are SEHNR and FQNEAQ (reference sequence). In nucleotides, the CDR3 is TGTGCCAGCAGCTTAATAGGCGGGAGGGCCGGAGTAGACAAAAACATTCAGTACTTC. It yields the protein CASSLIGGRAGVDKNIQYF.

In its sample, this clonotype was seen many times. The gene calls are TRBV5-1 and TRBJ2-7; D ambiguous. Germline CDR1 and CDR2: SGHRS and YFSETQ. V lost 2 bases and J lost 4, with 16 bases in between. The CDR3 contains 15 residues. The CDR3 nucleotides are TGCGCCAGCAGCTTAGGGTTTGGGCTTCAGTACGAGCAGTACTTC. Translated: CASSLGFGLQYEQYF.

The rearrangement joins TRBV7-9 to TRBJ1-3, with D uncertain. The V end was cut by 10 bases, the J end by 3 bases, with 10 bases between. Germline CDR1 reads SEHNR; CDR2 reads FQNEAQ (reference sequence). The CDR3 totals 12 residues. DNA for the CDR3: TGTGCCACACAAGAGGGTGGAAACACCATATATTTT. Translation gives CATQEGGNTIYF.

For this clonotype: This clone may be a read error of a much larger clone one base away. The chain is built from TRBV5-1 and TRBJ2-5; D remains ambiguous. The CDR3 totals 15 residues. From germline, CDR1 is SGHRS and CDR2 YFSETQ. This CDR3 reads CASSLYPSRPYEQDF. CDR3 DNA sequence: TGCGCCAGCAGCTTGTATCCCTCGAGGCCCTACGAGCAGGACTTC.

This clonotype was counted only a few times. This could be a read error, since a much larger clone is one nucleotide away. The CDR3 is CASGPELSSGETRYF. In DNA, the CDR3 is TGTGCCAGCGGCCCGGAGCTTTCTAGCGGCGAGACCCGGTACTTC. The J gene is TRBJ2-5, the V gene TRBV4-2, with TRBD2 matching over 7 bases. The CDR3 has 15 amino acids. The germline CDR1 and CDR2 sequences are LGHNA and YNFKEQ.

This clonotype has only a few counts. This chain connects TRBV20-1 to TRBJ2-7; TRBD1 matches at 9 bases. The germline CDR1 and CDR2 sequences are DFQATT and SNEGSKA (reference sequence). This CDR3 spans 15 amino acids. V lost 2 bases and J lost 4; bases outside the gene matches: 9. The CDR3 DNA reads TGCAGTGCTAGACACGACCTGGGACAGGGATACGAGCAGTACTTC. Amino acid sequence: CSARHDLGQGYEQYF.

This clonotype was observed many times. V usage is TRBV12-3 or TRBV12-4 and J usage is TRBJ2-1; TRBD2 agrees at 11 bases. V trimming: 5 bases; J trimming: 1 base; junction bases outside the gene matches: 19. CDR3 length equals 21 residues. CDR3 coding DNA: TGTGCCAGCAGTGGGCTGTCCTTCGCGACTAGCGGGATTGTGTCCTACAATGAGCAGTTCTTC. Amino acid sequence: CASSGLSFATSGIVSYNEQFF.

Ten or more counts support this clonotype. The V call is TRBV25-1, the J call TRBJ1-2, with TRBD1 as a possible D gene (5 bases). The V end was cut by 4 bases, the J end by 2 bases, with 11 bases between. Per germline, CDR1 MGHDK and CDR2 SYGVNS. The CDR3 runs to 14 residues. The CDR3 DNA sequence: TGTGCCAGCAGTGTAACAGGAGGCAACTATGGCTACACCTTC. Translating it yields CASSVTGGNYGYTF.

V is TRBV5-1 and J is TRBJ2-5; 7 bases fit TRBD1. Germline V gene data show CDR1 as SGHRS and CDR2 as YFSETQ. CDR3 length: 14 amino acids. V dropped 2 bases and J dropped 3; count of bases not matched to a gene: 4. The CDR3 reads CASSLGGQEETQYF. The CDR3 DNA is TGCGCCAGCAGCTTAGGGGGCCAGGAAGAGACCCAGTACTTC.

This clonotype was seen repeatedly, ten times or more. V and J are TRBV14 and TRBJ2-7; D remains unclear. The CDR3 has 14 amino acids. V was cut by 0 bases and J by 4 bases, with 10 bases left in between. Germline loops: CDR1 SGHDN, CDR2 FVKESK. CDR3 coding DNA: TGTGCCAGCAGCCAAGAAGGGTCGGGTTACGAGCAGTACTTC. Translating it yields CASSQEGSGYEQYF.

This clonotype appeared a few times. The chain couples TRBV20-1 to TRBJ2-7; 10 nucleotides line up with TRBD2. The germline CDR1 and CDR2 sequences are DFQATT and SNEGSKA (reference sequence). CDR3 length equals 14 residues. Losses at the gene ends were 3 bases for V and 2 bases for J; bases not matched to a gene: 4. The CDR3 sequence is CSASPGLATYEQYF. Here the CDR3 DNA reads TGCAGTGCTAGTCCGGGACTAGCGACCTACGAGCAGTACTTC.